This entry concerns a single TCR beta chain. What it binds is not known. Sorted cells: live naive CD8+ T cells, CD45RA+CCR7+, Annexin V-negative. Per sample, roughly 19,000 to 110,000 naive CD8+ cells were sorted. Sequenced by immunoSEQ multiplex PCR; TCRdb stores in-frame clones only, minus some. The sample records roughly 5,700 clones, approximately 97% being singletons. The germline CDR1 and CDR2 sequences are SGHDT and YYEEEE. The length of the CDR3 is 16 residues. Trimming stripped 4 bases from V and 3 bases from J, with 17 bases between. The sample originates from a study of naive CD8 T cells in extremely preterm neonates. Study findings and constraints: iChao1 richness was lowest in preterm neonates, significantly versus all ages.

This TCR came from a human donor in good health. The chain couples TRBV5-6 to TRBJ1-3; D is possibly TRBD1 (5 bases). Sequencing was done on a sample of naive CD8+ T cells from blood. In DNA form, the CDR3 reads TGTGCCAGCAGCGCCCGGGGGACCGGAGGTGGAAACACCATATATTTT. This encodes CASSARGTGGGNTIYF.